These 32 T cell receptor beta chains came from one sample sequenced in a study of blood T cells in healthy people across ages. Then a second PCR, running roughly 7 to 12 cycles, was carried out with a sample-barcoded 5' primer and a J-beta primer mix. TCRdb used MiXCR to reprocess the 5' RACE reads, holding one entry per CDR3 protein. Of around 1,900,000 distinct CDR3 sequences listed, around 42% are singletons. The sequenced sample consisted of blood. These receptors all come from a human donor in good health.

This clonotype was observed a few times. This rearrangement joins TRBV7-3 to TRBJ1-1, with D perhaps TRBD1 (6 bases). V shed 5 bases and J shed 0 bases, with 16 bases lying between them. Germline loops: CDR1 SGHTA, CDR2 FQGTGA. The CDR3 consists of 16 residues. The chain's CDR3 is CASSEQGPLLNTEAFF. The CDR3 DNA sequence: TGTGCCAGCAGCGAACAGGGCCCCCTTTTGAACACTGAAGCTTTCTTT.

This clonotype was seen a handful of times. The gene calls are TRBV4-3 and TRBJ1-2; D remains ambiguous. CDR1 and CDR2 (germline): LGHNA, YSLEER. Trimming shortened V by 1 base and J by 4 bases, and 16 bases separated the two germline ends. This CDR3 comprises 16 residues. CDR3 coding DNA: TGCGCCAGCAGCCAAGCTTTAAGTCAGGCATCCTATGGCTACACCTTC. This encodes CASSQALSQASYGYTF.

The chain is built from TRBV9 and TRBJ1-2; 7 nucleotides align to TRBD1. The germline V gene encodes CDR1 SGDLS and CDR2 YYNGEE. The CDR3 is 15 amino acids. The junction had 10 bases not matched to a gene; V was cut back by 3 bases and J by 5 bases. This CDR3 reads CASSAGGQTIYGYTF. The DNA for the CDR3 is TGTGCCAGCAGCGCCGGGGGACAGACGATATATGGCTACACCTTC. The full variable domain, in which reference TRBV9 and TRBJ1-2 provide the parts outside the CDR3, is DSGVTQTPKHLITATGQRVTLRCSPRSGDLSVYWYQQSLDQGLQFLIQYYNGEERAKGNILERFSAQQFPDLHSELNLSSLELGDSALYFCASSAGGQTIYGYTFGSGTRLTVV.

Remarks on this clonotype: A junction boundary mismatches the germline segment, possibly from a read error. The chain combines TRBV9 with TRBJ2-7; D ambiguous. Looked up from germline, CDR1 is SGDLS and CDR2 is YYNGEE. The CDR3 length is 13 residues. CDR3 DNA sequence: TGTGCCAGCAGCGATGGACGCGCCTACGAGCGGTACTTC. Encoded protein: CASSDGRAYERYF.

The table lists this clonotype with a few counts. The rearrangement links TRBV3-1 to TRBJ2-7; D remains ambiguous. The CDR3 sequence is 13 residues long. V lost 2 bases and J lost 4, with 9 bases in between. Germline V gene lookup returns CDR1 LGHDT and CDR2 YNNKEL (reference sequence). The CDR3 is CASSQFRDYEQYF. The CDR3 nucleotides are TGTGCCAGCAGCCAATTTCGCGATTACGAGCAGTACTTC.

In this sample, this clonotype turned up a few times. V usage is TRBV5-1 and J usage is TRBJ2-1; D possibly corresponds to TRBD1 (6 bases). The CDR3 spans 15 residues. Germline V gene lookup returns CDR1 SGHRS and CDR2 YFSETQ. V was pared by 5 bases and J by 5 bases, with 17 bases between. CDR3 residues: CASSLLGTTDNEQFF. Written as DNA, the CDR3 is TGCGCCAGCAGTCTACTCGGGACAACTGACAATGAGCAGTTCTTC. Full variable domain (remainder filled in from reference TRBV5-1 and TRBJ2-1): KAGVTQTPRYLIKTRGQQVTLSCSPISGHRSVSWYQQTPGQGLQFLFEYFSETQRNKGNFPGRFSGRQFSNSRSEMNVSTLELGDSALYLCASSLLGTTDNEQFFGPGTRLTVL.

This clonotype turned up a few times. V gene TRBV7-3 combines with J gene TRBJ2-5, with 10 nucleotides matching TRBD2. J was trimmed by 4 bases and V by 5 bases; bases with no gene match: 13. CDR1 SGHTA and CDR2 FQGTGA come from the germline V gene. The CDR3 has 17 residues. The CDR3 here is CASSLRGLAGARETQYF. The CDR3 DNA is TGTGCCAGCAGCCTGAGGGGCCTAGCGGGGGCCAGAGAGACCCAGTACTTC.

The rearrangement uses TRBV4-1 and TRBJ2-7, with D possibly TRBD2 on 5 matching bases. Germline V gives CDR1 MGHRA, CDR2 YSYEKL. V lost 4 bases and J lost 3, with 10 bases in between. The CDR3 has 13 residues. For the CDR3, the DNA is TGCGCCAGCAGCCCGGAGGTCGGCTACGAGCAGTACTTC. This sequence encodes CASSPEVGYEQYF.

The J gene is TRBJ2-3, the V gene TRBV24-1; no clear D. Trimming removed 1 base from V and 9 bases from J, with 16 bases in between. Germline V gene lookup returns CDR1 KGHDR and CDR2 SFDVKD. There are 15 residues in the CDR3. The DNA for the CDR3 is TGTGCCACCAGTGATTTATGGGATGCCCAATTCACGCAGTATTTT. As protein: CATSDLWDAQFTQYF.

This clonotype has just a few counts. The chain employs TRBV24-1 and TRBJ2-1, with unresolved D. Germline V gene lookup returns CDR1 KGHDR and CDR2 SFDVKD. The germline V and J ends were trimmed by 0 bases and 0 bases, with 5 bases remaining between them. There are 15 residues in the CDR3. The CDR3 bases are TGTGCCACCAGTGATTTGCAGAGCTCCTACAATGAGCAGTTCTTC. This translates into CATSDLQSSYNEQFF.

The rearrangement links TRBV9 to TRBJ2-3; D gene unclear. Per the germline V gene, CDR1 is SGDLS and CDR2 is YYNGEE. CDR3 size: 14 residues. Deletions cut 2 bases from V and 5 bases from J, with 12 bases between. The chain's CDR3 is CASSVSSTGDTQYF. The CDR3 nucleotides are TGTGCCAGCAGCGTGAGCTCCACCGGAGATACGCAGTATTTT.

A few counts support this clonotype. This sequence joins TRBV6-6 and TRBJ1-2; 10 bases are a match to TRBD1. This CDR3 contains 15 residues. CDR1 and CDR2 (germline): MNHNY, SVGAGI (reference sequence). Trimming at V came to 0 bases and at J to 5 bases, leaving 3 bases not matched to a gene. Here the CDR3 DNA reads TGTGCCAGCAGTTACTCGACAGGGGGCGAGTATGGCTACACCTTC. This encodes CASSYSTGGEYGYTF.

The rearrangement links TRBV2 to TRBJ2-5; the match to TRBD1 covers 9 bases. V lost 1 base, J lost 5 bases, and 8 bases stayed unmatched. CDR3 size: 16 residues. Germline V gives CDR1 SNHLY, CDR2 FYNNEI. CDR3 DNA sequence: TGTGCCAGCAGTGAAGAAAGGGGACAGGGAGGGGAGACCCAGTACTTC. It translates to CASSEERGQGGETQYF.

The chain is built from TRBV6-1 and TRBJ1-2, with D hard to call. V dropped 6 bases and J dropped 4 bases, with 12 bases sitting between them. This CDR3 region has 13 residues. The germline CDR1 and CDR2 sequences are MNHNS and SASEGT. CDR3 region: CASSPSEPYGYTF. The CDR3 bases are TGTGCCAGCAGCCCTAGTGAACCCTATGGCTACACCTTC.

This clonotype appeared a few times. The chain has TRBV10-3 and TRBJ2-5; 7 nucleotides line up with TRBD1. Unmatched junction bases numbered 3, after V lost 5 bases and J lost 3 bases. The CDR3 loop spans 13 amino acids. Germline CDR1 is ENHRY and CDR2 is SYGVKD. CDR3 sequence reads: CAISWDSEETQYF. CDR3 nucleotide sequence: TGTGCCATCAGTTGGGACAGCGAAGAGACCCAGTACTTC.

V gene TRBV25-1 combines with J gene TRBJ1-2, with D unresolved. There are 13 residues in the CDR3. Germline V gene sequence: CDR1 MGHDK, CDR2 SYGVNS. V gave up 1 base and J gave up 2 bases, with 5 bases separating them. CDR3 sequence: CASSESLNYGYTF. CDR3 coding DNA: TGTGCCAGCAGTGAATCCCTAAACTATGGCTACACCTTC.

This clonotype was found a few times. The chain links TRBV29-1 to TRBJ2-3; TRBD2 aligns across 10 bases. Trimming cost V 4 bases and J 4 bases; bases outside gene matches: 5. This CDR3 spans 14 amino acids. The germline V gene encodes CDR1 SQVTM and CDR2 ANQGSEA. The CDR3 DNA reads TGCAGCGTTGCTCGAGCGGGGGGGGCAGATACGCAGTATTTT. Its protein product is CSVARAGGADTQYF.

The rearrangement links TRBV20-1 to TRBJ1-5, with D perhaps matching TRBD1 (5 bases). The CDR3 loop spans 16 amino acids. Germline lookup yields CDR1 DFQATT and CDR2 SNEGSKA (reference sequence). V lost 3 bases and J 3 bases, leaving 18 bases between the germline ends. The CDR3, as DNA: TGCAGTGCTAGGGAGGGACGGTCCCTTCTCAATCAGCCCCAGCATTTT. Translating it yields CSAREGRSLLNQPQHF.

This clonotype was seen more than once but under ten times. The chain joins TRBV12-3 or TRBV12-4 to TRBJ1-6; no firm D call. V was clipped by 3 bases and J by 0 bases, with 6 bases between them. This CDR3 comprises 15 residues. The CDR3 DNA follows: TGTGCCAGCAGTTTTAGGAGCTCCTATAATTCACCCCTCCACTTT. Its protein product is CASSFRSSYNSPLHF.

The chain has TRBV24-1 and TRBJ2-7, with 9 bases that match TRBD1. CDR1 KGHDR and CDR2 SFDVKD come from the germline V gene. With 7 bases clipped from V and 1 base from J, the junction kept 7 bases outside the gene matches. The CDR3 sequence is 15 residues long. CDR3 sequence: CATRSSGQGSYEQYF. The CDR3 DNA reads TGTGCCACCAGATCTTCGGGACAGGGTTCCTACGAGCAGTACTTC.

As regards this clonotype: Compared with germline, one end of the junction differs, possibly owing to a read error. The chain uses TRBV14 and TRBJ2-1, with 7 bases aligning to TRBD1. The CDR3 extends over 18 amino acids. Germline CDR1 SGHDN, CDR2 FVKESK. CDR3 amino acids: CVSSQVFFGAGGNNEQFF. For the CDR3, the DNA is TGTGTCAGCAGCCAAGTCTTTTTTGGGGCAGGGGGAAACAATGAGCAGTTCTTC.

This clonotype has at least ten counts. The V and J genes are TRBV7-2 and TRBJ2-5, with D tentatively TRBD1 (6 bases). The CDR3 extends over 15 amino acids. Trimming pared 0 bases from V and 4 bases from J, leaving 12 bases between. Germline assignment: CDR1 SGHTA and CDR2 FQGNSA. The CDR3 spells CASSLAGANTETQYF. CDR3 DNA sequence: TGTGCCAGCAGCTTAGCGGGGGCCAATACAGAGACCCAGTACTTC.

The table lists this clonotype with a few counts. One end of the junction is discordant with germline, which a read error may explain. The V gene is TRBV7-6, the J gene TRBJ2-3; 11 nucleotides agree with TRBD2. Germline CDR1 is SGHVS and CDR2 is FNYEAQ. CDR3 length equals 16 residues. CDR3 sequence: CVSSFGTSGSTDTQYF. The CDR3 DNA reads TGTGTCAGCAGCTTCGGGACTAGCGGAAGCACAGATACGCAGTATTTT. The entire variable domain, with the rest obtained from reference TRBV7-6 and TRBJ2-3, is as follows: GAGVSQSPRYKVTKRGQDVALRCDPISGHVSLYWYRQALGQGPEFLTYFNYEAQQDKSGLPNDRFSAERPEGSISTLTIQRTEQRDSAMYRCVSSFGTSGSTDTQYFGPGTRLTVL.

J is TRBJ2-1 and V is TRBV5-4, with a tentative D call TRBD1 (6 bases). The CDR3 spans 16 residues. Trimming pared 0 bases from V and 9 bases from J, leaving 19 bases between. Per germline, CDR1 SGHNT and CDR2 YYREEE (reference sequence). This chain's CDR3 is CASSLAGGGGAGEQFF. Here the CDR3 DNA reads TGTGCCAGCAGCTTGGCTGGGGGTGGGGGCGCGGGTGAGCAGTTCTTC.

As concerns this clonotype: The junction and the germline gene differ at one end; a read error may be behind it. J is TRBJ2-5 and V is TRBV7-2; TRBD2 aligns across 8 bases. CDR1 SGHTA and CDR2 FQGNSA come from the germline V gene. This CDR3 contains 15 residues. CDR3 bases: TGTGCCAGCAGCGCCGTAGCGGGGAGGCAAGAGGCCCAGTACTTC. Translation gives CASSAVAGRQEAQYF.

J is TRBJ2-2 and V is TRBV18, with D unresolved. Germline CDR1 KGHSH, CDR2 LQKENI. With 1 base removed from V and 2 bases from J, the gap between germline ends came to 11 bases. The CDR3 has 16 amino acids. CDR3 in DNA: TGTGCCAGCTCACCACGAATGTCACAAAACACCGGGGAGCTGTTTTTT. It specifies CASSPRMSQNTGELFF.

The chain uses TRBV9 and TRBJ2-3; TRBD2 matches at 9 bases. V lost 0 bases and J lost 2; bases outside the gene matches: 7. The CDR3 consists of 17 residues. Germline CDR1 SGDLS, CDR2 YYNGEE. For the CDR3, the DNA is TGTGCCAGCAGCGTAGGGCCTAGCGGGGTGTACACAGATACGCAGTATTTT. This gives the protein CASSVGPSGVYTDTQYF.

There are a few counts of this clonotype. The chain carries TRBV5-1 and TRBJ2-1; TRBD2 matches at 12 bases. The V gene end was trimmed by 0 bases and the J gene end by 5 bases; junction bases not matched to a gene: 9. Germline V gene data show CDR1 as SGHRS and CDR2 as YFSETQ. This CDR3 is 18 amino acids long. CDR3 amino acids: CASSLASGGVNIHNEQFF. In DNA form, the CDR3 reads TGCGCCAGCAGCTTGGCTAGCGGGGGGGTTAATATCCACAATGAGCAGTTCTTC.

The V call is TRBV4-1, the J call TRBJ2-4; possibly TRBD1 for D (5 bases). The J call is doubtful: the DNA matches TRBJ2-7 better. The CDR3 runs 13 residues. CDR1 is MGHRA and CDR2 is YSYEKL in the germline V gene. CDR3 sequence (DNA): TGCGCCAGCAGCCAAGAATGGGGCTCCGAGCAGTACTTC. Protein product: CASSQEWGSEQYF.

The V call is TRBV7-9, the J call TRBJ2-7, with TRBD1 as a possible D gene (5 bases). Germline V gene data show CDR1 as SEHNR and CDR2 as FQNEAQ (reference sequence). V gave up 8 bases and J gave up 3 bases, with 11 bases separating them. The CDR3 covers 12 residues. The CDR3 DNA is TGTGCCAGCGCCTGGGGCGGCTACGAGCAGTACTTC. Protein: CASAWGGYEQYF.

The gene calls are TRBV20-1 and TRBJ1-5; the D gene is possibly TRBD1 (6 bases). V was clipped by 0 bases and J by 4 bases, with 22 bases between them. From germline, CDR1 is DFQATT and CDR2 SNEGSKA (reference sequence). The CDR3 has 18 amino acids. The CDR3 spells CSARDQGGSGYRNQPQHF. The DNA for the CDR3 is TGCAGTGCTAGAGATCAAGGGGGGTCAGGATATCGTAATCAGCCCCAGCATTTT.

Details on this clonotype: The junction does not match germline at one end; this may be a read error. The chain combines TRBV6-5 with TRBJ1-1; D is uncertain. The CDR3 covers 14 residues. The germline V gene encodes CDR1 MNHEY and CDR2 SVGAGI. The chain's CDR3 is CASRTSSMNTEAFF. Here the CDR3 DNA reads TGTGCCAGCAGAACCAGTAGTATGAACACAGAAGCTTTCTTT.